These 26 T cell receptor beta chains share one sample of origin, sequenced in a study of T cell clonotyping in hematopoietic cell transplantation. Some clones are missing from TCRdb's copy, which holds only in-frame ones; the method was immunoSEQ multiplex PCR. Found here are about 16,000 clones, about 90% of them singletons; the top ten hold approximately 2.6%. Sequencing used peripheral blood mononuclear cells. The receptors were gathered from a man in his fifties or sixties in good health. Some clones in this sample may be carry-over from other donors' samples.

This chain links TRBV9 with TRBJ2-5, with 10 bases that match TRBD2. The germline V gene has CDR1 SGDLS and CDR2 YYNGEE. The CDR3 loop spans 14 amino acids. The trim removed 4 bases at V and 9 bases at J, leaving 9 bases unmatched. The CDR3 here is CASSLGLAASAQYF. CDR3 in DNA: TGTGCCAGCAGCCTTGGACTAGCGGCCTCAGCCCAGTACTTC.

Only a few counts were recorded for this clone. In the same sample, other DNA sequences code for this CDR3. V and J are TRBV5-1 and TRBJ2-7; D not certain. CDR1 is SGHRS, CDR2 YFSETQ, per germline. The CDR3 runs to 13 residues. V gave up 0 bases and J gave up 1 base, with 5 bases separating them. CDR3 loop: CASSLGQSYEQYF. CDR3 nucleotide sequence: TGCGCCAGCAGCTTGGGGCAGTCCTACGAGCAGTACTTC.

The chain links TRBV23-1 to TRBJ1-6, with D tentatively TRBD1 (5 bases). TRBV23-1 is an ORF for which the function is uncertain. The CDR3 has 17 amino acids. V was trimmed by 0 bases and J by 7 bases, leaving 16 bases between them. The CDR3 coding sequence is TGCGCCAGCAGTCAATCGGGGGAGGCGGGCAAGAATTCACCCCTCCACTTT. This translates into CASSQSGEAGKNSPLHF.

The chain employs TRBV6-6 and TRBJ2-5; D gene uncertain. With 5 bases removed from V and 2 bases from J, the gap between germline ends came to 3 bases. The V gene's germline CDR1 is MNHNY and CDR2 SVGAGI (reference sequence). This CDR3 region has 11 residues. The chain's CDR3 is CASSKQETQYF. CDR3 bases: TGTGCCAGCAGTAAACAAGAGACCCAGTACTTC.

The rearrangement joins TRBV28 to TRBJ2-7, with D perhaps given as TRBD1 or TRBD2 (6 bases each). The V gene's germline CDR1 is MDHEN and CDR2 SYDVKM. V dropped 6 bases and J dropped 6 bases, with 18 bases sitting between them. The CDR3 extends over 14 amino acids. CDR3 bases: TGTGCCAGCAGCCCGCCGGGGGCCGGCGGCGAGCAGTACTTC. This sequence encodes CASSPPGAGGEQYF.

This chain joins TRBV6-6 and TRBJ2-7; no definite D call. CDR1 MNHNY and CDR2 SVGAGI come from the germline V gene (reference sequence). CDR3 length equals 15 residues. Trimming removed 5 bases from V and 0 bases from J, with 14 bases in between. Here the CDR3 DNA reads TGTGCCAGCAGTGCGACGGTGCTGAGCTCCTACGAGCAGTACTTC. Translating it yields CASSATVLSSYEQYF.

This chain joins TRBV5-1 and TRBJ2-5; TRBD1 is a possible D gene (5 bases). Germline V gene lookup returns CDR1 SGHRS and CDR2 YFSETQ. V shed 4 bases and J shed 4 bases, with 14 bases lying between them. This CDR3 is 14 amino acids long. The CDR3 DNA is TGCGCCAGCAGCGCGGCCGCAGGGCTAGAGACCCAGTACTTC. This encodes CASSAAAGLETQYF.

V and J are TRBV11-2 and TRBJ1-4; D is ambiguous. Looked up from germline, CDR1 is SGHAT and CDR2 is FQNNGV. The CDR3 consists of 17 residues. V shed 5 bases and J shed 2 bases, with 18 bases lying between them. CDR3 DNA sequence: TGTGCCAGCAGCCAGACGGCAGGAGACCGGACTAATGAAAAACTGTTTTTT. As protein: CASSQTAGDRTNEKLFF.

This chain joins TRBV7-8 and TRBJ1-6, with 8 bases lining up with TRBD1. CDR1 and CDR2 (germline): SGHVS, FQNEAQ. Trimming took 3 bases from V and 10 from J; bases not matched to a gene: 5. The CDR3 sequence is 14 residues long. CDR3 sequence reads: CASSLTGARSPLHF. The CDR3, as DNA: TGTGCCAGCAGCTTGACAGGGGCCCGGTCACCCCTCCACTTT.

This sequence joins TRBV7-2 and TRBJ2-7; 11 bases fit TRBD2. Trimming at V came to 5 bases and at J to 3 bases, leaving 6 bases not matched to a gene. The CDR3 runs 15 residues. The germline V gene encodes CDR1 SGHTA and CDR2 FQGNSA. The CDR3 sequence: CASSPTSGGSYEQYF. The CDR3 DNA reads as TGTGCCAGCAGCCCTACTAGCGGGGGTAGCTACGAGCAGTACTTC.

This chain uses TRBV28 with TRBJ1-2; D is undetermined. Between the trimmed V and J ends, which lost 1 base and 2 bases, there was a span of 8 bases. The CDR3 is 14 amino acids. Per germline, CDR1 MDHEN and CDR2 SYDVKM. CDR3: CASSLLVQNYGYTF. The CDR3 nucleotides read TGTGCCAGCAGTTTATTGGTCCAAAACTATGGCTACACCTTC.

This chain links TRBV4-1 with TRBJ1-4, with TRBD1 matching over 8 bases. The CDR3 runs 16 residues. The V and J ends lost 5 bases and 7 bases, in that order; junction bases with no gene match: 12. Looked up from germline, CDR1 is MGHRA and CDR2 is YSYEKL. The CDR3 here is CASSSRWDRLSEKLFF. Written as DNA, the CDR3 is TGCGCCAGCAGCAGCCGATGGGACAGGTTAAGTGAAAAACTGTTTTTT.

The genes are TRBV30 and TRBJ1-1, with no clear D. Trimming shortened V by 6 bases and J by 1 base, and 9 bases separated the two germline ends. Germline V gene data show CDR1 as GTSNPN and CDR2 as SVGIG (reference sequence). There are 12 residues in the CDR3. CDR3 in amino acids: CACEPPNTEAFF. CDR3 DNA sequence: TGTGCCTGCGAGCCTCCGAACACTGAAGCTTTCTTT.

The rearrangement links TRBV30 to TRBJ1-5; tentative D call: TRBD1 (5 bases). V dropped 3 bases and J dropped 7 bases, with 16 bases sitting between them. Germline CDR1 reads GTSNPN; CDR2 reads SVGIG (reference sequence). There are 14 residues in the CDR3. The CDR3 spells CAWSPGIIWQPQHF. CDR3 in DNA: TGTGCCTGGAGCCCAGGGATCATATGGCAGCCCCAGCATTTT.

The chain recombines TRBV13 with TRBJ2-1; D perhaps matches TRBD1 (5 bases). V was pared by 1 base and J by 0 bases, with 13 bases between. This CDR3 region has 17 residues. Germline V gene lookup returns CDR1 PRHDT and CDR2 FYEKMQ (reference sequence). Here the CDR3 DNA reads TGTGCCAGCAGCTTAGTCAGAACAGGAAGCTCCTACAATGAGCAGTTCTTC. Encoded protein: CASSLVRTGSSYNEQFF. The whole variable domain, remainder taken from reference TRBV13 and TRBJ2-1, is AAGVIQSPRHLIKEKRETATLKCYPIPRHDTVYWYQQGPGQDPQFLISFYEKMQSDKGSIPDRFSAQQFSDYHSELNMSSLELGDSALYFCASSLVRTGSSYNEQFFGPGTRLTVL.

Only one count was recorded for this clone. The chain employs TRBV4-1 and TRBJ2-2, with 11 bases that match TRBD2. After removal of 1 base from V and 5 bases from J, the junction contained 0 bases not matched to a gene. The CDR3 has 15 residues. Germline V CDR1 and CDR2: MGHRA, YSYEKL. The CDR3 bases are TGCGCCAGCAGCCAAGGACTAGCGGGGACCGGGGAGCTGTTTTTT. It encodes CASSQGLAGTGELFF.

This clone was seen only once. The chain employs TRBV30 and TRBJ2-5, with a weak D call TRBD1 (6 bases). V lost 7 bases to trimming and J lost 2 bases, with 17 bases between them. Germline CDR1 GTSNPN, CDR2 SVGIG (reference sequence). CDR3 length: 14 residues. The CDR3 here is CASGPSRGQETQYF. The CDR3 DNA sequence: TGTGCCTCGGGTCCGTCCAGGGGTCAAGAGACCCAGTACTTC.

CDR3 DNA: TGCAGCGTTGAGGACAGTTTACAAGAGACCCAGTACTTC. Its protein is CSVEDSLQETQYF. V gene TRBV29-1 combines with J gene TRBJ2-5, with D possibly matching TRBD1 (6 bases). V lost 3 bases and J lost 2, with 10 bases in between. The CDR3 totals 13 residues. Germline V gives CDR1 SQVTM, CDR2 ANQGSEA.

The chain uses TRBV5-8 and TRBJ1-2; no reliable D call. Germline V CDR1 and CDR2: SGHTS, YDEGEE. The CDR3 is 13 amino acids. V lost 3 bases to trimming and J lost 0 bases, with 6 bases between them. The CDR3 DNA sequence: TGTGCCAGCAGCTGGGCAGCTAACTATGGCTACACCTTC. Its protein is CASSWAANYGYTF.

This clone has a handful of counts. Written as DNA, the CDR3 is TGTGCCAGCAGCTTTTCAGGGTTTAATCAGCCCCAGCATTTT. This codes for CASSFSGFNQPQHF. The chain carries TRBV5-6 and TRBJ1-5; D perhaps matches TRBD1 (5 bases). The germline V gene encodes CDR1 SGHDT and CDR2 YYEEEE. This CDR3 contains 14 residues. The V end was cut by 2 bases, the J end by 4 bases, with 10 bases between.

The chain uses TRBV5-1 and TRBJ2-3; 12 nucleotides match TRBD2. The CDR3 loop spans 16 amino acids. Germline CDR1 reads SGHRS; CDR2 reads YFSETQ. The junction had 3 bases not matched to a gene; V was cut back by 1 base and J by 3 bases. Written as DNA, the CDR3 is TGCGCCAGCAGCTTGACCACTAGCGGGGGGACAGATACGCAGTATTTT. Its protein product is CASSLTTSGGTDTQYF.

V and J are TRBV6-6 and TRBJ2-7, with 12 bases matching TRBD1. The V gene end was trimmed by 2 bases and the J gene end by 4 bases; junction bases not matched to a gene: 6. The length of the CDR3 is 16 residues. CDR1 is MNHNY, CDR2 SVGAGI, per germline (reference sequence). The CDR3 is CASSYPGTGGKYEQYF. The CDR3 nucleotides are TGTGCCAGCAGTTACCCCGGGACAGGGGGCAAGTACGAGCAGTACTTC.

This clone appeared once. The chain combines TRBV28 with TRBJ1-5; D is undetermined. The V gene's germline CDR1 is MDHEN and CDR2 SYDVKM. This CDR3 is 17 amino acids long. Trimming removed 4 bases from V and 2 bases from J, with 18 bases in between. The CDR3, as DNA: TGTGCCAGCAGTTCTCGGGGTAAGGGCGGAGGCAATCAGCCCCAGCATTTT. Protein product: CASSSRGKGGGNQPQHF.

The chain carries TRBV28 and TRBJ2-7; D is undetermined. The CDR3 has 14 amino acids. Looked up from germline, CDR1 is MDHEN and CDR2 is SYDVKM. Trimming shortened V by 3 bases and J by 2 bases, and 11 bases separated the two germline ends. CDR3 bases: TGTGCCAGCAGTTTTATCACGTATACCTACGAGCAGTACTTC. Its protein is CASSFITYTYEQYF.

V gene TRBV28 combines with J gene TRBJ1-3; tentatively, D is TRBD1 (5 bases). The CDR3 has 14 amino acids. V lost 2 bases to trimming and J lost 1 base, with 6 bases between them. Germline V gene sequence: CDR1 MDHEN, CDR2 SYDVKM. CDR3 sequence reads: CASSLGGSGNTIYF. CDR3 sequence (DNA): TGTGCCAGCAGTTTAGGGGGATCTGGAAACACCATATATTTT.

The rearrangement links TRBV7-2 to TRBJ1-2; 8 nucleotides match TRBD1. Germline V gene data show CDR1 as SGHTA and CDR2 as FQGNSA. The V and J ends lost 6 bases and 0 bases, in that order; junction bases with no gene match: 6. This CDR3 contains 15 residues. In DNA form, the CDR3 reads TGTGCCAGCAGTCGACAGGGGCCGGCTAACTATGGCTACACCTTC. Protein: CASSRQGPANYGYTF.